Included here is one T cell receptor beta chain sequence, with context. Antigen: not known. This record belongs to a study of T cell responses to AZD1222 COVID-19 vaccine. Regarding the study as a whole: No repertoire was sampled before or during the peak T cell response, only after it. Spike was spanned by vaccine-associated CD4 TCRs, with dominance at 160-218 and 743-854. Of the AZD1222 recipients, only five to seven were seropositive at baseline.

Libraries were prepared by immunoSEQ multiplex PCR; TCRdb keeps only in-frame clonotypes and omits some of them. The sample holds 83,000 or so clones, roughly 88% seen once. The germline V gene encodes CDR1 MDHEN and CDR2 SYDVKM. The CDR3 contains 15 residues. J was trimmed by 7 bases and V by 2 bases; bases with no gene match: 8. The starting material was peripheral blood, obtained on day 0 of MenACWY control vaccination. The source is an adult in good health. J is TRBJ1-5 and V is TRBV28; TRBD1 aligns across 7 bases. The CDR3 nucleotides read TGTGCCAGCAGTTTAGACAGGGTGAGAGGCCAGCCCCAGCATTTT. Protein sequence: CASSLDRVRGQPQHF.